Following are 6 T cell receptor beta chains from one sample sequenced in a study of shared clonotypes between healthy human individuals. Generated by immunoSEQ multiplex PCR, the TCRdb table keeps only in-frame clones and is missing some. The sample lists about 960,000 clones; approximately 80% were seen once. Sequencing input: memory CD4+ T cells sorted from blood. Subset reported: CD45RA-negative fraction. All receptors derive from a man in his late teens or twenties in good health.

This sequence joins TRBV6-5 and TRBJ2-1, with 13 bases lining up with TRBD2. Looked up from germline, CDR1 is MNHEY and CDR2 is SVGAGI. CDR3 length: 16 amino acids. Trimming cost V 1 base and J 10 bases; bases outside gene matches: 7. The CDR3 protein is CASSYLGTSGKWEQFF. The DNA for the CDR3 is TGTGCCAGCAGTTACTTAGGGACTAGCGGGAAATGGGAGCAGTTCTTC.

This clone has just a few counts. This chain joins TRBV27 and TRBJ2-6, with D perhaps matching TRBD2 (5 bases). Germline V lookup: CDR1 MNHEY, CDR2 SMNVEV (reference sequence). V shed 2 bases and J shed 0 bases, with 5 bases lying between them. The CDR3 spans 15 residues. This CDR3 reads CASSLEGSGANVLTF. CDR3 coding DNA: TGTGCCAGCAGTTTAGAGGGCTCTGGGGCCAACGTCCTGACTTTC.

The genes are TRBV10-3 and TRBJ1-5; TRBD1 aligns across 8 bases. Losses at the gene ends were 0 bases for V and 7 bases for J; bases not matched to a gene: 5. The CDR3 consists of 15 residues. Germline assignment: CDR1 ENHRY and CDR2 SYGVKD. The CDR3 nucleotides read TGTGCCATCAGTGAGTCAGGGACAGGCAGCCAGCCCCAGCATTTT. Its translation: CAISESGTGSQPQHF.

The chain employs TRBV19 and TRBJ2-3, with D possibly TRBD1 on 6 matching bases. This CDR3 contains 14 residues. The germline V gene has CDR1 LNHDA and CDR2 SQIVND (reference sequence). V lost 1 base and J lost 2, with 7 bases in between. This CDR3 is CASSIGDTTDTQYF. CDR3 DNA: TGTGCCAGTAGTATAGGGGACACCACAGATACGCAGTATTTT.

V gene TRBV4-1 combines with J gene TRBJ2-2; the D gene is possibly TRBD2 (5 bases). Germline V lookup: CDR1 MGHRA, CDR2 YSYEKL. V dropped 7 bases and J dropped 5 bases, with 17 bases sitting between them. CDR3 length: 15 amino acids. DNA for the CDR3: TGCGCCAGCAAAGTAGGCGGGTTAGGAACCGGGGAGCTGTTTTTT. Protein product: CASKVGGLGTGELFF.

The chain uses TRBV6-5 and TRBJ2-7, with 7 bases matching TRBD1. The J segment lost 1 base and the V segment lost 4 bases, leaving 4 bases of the junction unmatched. The CDR3 contains 14 residues. The germline gives CDR1 MNHEY, CDR2 SVGAGI. The CDR3 region is CASSFWDRSYEQYF. The DNA for the CDR3 is TGTGCCAGCAGTTTCTGGGACAGATCCTACGAGCAGTACTTC.